A single sample is the source of the 25 T cell receptor beta chains below, sequenced in a study of T cells in Graves' hyperthyroidism and ophthalmopathy. The CDR3 regions of TCR beta were amplified from RNA transcripts. The primer set for the first-round RT-PCR of the TCR CDR3 was HTBI. Each CDR3 protein gets one entry after TCRdb re-called the multiplex PCR reads with MiXCR. The sample gives around 300,000 distinct CDR3 sequences, around 13% of which show up once; 6.5% to 10% is in the top ten. Material: blood. The receptors here all came from a woman in her 40s with Graves' hyperthyroidism.

This clonotype was detected many times. This sequence joins TRBV28 and TRBJ2-7, with a possible D match to TRBD1 (5 bases). The CDR3 is 14 amino acids. Germline V CDR1 and CDR2: MDHEN, SYDVKM. Between the trimmed V and J ends, which lost 6 bases and 0 bases, there was a span of 12 bases. The chain's CDR3 is CASRRQTSSYEQYF. The CDR3, as DNA: TGTGCCAGCAGAAGACAGACGAGCTCCTACGAGCAGTACTTC.

This clonotype came up many times. Here the CDR3 DNA reads TGTGCCAGCAGCAACCTAGGACCGACAAACGGTATAGCCAAAAACATTCAGTACTTC. Translating gives CASSNLGPTNGIAKNIQYF. This rearrangement joins TRBV28 to TRBJ2-4; D remains ambiguous. The germline V gene encodes CDR1 MDHEN and CDR2 SYDVKM. This CDR3 is built from 19 residues. Deletions cut 6 bases from V and 0 bases from J, with 24 bases between.

This clonotype was recorded many times. The rearrangement links TRBV6-5 to TRBJ1-5; weak D call: TRBD1 (5 bases). The germline gives CDR1 MNHEY, CDR2 SVGAGI. This CDR3 contains 15 residues. V was clipped by 0 bases and J by 4 bases, with 10 bases between them. This chain's CDR3 is CASSYSRQLNQPQHF. The CDR3 bases are TGTGCCAGCAGTTACTCGCGACAGTTAAATCAGCCCCAGCATTTT.

The DNA for the CDR3 is TGTGCCAGCAGCCAAGAAGGGGGAAGAATAAGCAATCAGCCCCAGCATTTT. Its translation is CASSQEGGRISNQPQHF. This chain links TRBV3-1 with TRBJ1-5; D might be TRBD1 (6 bases). Looked up from germline, CDR1 is LGHDT and CDR2 is YNNKEL (reference sequence). The CDR3 loop spans 17 amino acids. Trimming took 0 bases from V and 1 from J, leaving 13 bases between them.

This clonotype has at least ten counts. This chain connects TRBV28 to TRBJ2-1, with D perhaps matching TRBD2 (5 bases). There are 15 residues in the CDR3. Trimming cost V 2 bases and J 10 bases, with 18 bases left between them. The V gene's germline CDR1 is MDHEN and CDR2 SYDVKM. CDR3 region: CASSLPLASKREQFF. Here the CDR3 DNA reads TGTGCCAGCAGTTTACCCCTAGCCTCCAAGCGGGAGCAGTTCTTC.

This clonotype was counted a few times. This rearrangement joins TRBV2 to TRBJ2-2; D unresolved. The CDR3 is 16 amino acids. Germline CDR1 SNHLY, CDR2 FYNNEI. V was trimmed by 1 base and J by 0 bases, leaving 9 bases between them. The CDR3 bases are TGTGCCAGCAGTGAAGATGCGGTAACGAACACCGGGGAGCTGTTTTTT. It yields the protein CASSEDAVTNTGELFF.

This clonotype was seen many times. The V gene is TRBV3-1, the J gene TRBJ2-2; D remains ambiguous. Looked up from germline, CDR1 is LGHDT and CDR2 is YNNKEL (reference sequence). The CDR3 contains 14 residues. V was trimmed by 1 base and J by 1 base, leaving 4 bases between them. This CDR3 reads CASSQVRNTGELFF. In DNA, the CDR3 is TGTGCCAGCAGCCAAGTCCGGAACACCGGGGAGCTGTTTTTT.

For the CDR3, the DNA is TGTGCCAGCAGCAGGACAGGGAGTCGACAAGGCTACACCTTC. Translation: CASSRTGSRQGYTF. The chain couples TRBV5-4 to TRBJ1-2; 8 positions match TRBD1. The CDR3 sequence is 14 residues long. With 4 bases clipped from V and 8 bases from J, the junction kept 10 bases outside the gene matches. Germline CDR1 and CDR2: SGHNT and YYREEE (reference sequence).

This clonotype was counted ten times or more. CDR3 loop: CASSIASFDYGYTF. The CDR3 DNA sequence: TGTGCCAGCAGCATCGCGTCATTCGACTATGGCTACACCTTC. This sequence joins TRBV7-9 and TRBJ1-2; D is uncertain. V was pared by 5 bases and J by 3 bases, with 13 bases between. The CDR3 length is 14 residues. Germline-derived CDR1 and CDR2 are SEHNR and FQNEAQ (reference sequence).

This clonotype was detected a few times. As DNA, the CDR3 is TGCAGTGCTAGAGATCCTGGACACAGGGAAAATTCACCCCTCCACTTT. Encoded protein: CSARDPGHRENSPLHF. V usage is TRBV20-1 and J usage is TRBJ1-6, with D tentatively TRBD1 (6 bases). The CDR3 runs to 16 residues. V was shortened by 0 bases and J by 7 bases, with 16 bases between the two germline ends. Per the germline V gene, CDR1 is DFQATT and CDR2 is SNEGSKA (reference sequence).

This chain connects TRBV20-1 to TRBJ2-3, with D unclear. Per the germline V gene, CDR1 is DFQATT and CDR2 is SNEGSKA (reference sequence). This CDR3 has 14 residues. V shed 3 bases and J shed 1 base, with 11 bases lying between them. CDR3 sequence (DNA): TGCAGTGCTAGTTTCGGTCCGGGCACAGATACGCAGTATTTT. Translation gives CSASFGPGTDTQYF.

The table lists this clonotype with many counts. J is TRBJ1-2 and V is TRBV9; D is perhaps TRBD1 (5 bases). Germline CDR1 is SGDLS and CDR2 is YYNGEE. Trimming stripped 0 bases from V and 4 bases from J, with 16 bases between. The CDR3 sequence is 16 residues long. The CDR3: CASSVGGLQPGYGYTF. DNA for the CDR3: TGTGCCAGCAGCGTAGGGGGCCTACAGCCGGGCTATGGCTACACCTTC.

Many counts were recorded for this clonotype. The V gene is TRBV28, the J gene TRBJ1-1, with D perhaps TRBD1 (6 bases). The CDR3 extends over 14 amino acids. Germline V gene lookup returns CDR1 MDHEN and CDR2 SYDVKM. Between the trimmed V and J ends, which lost 7 bases and 0 bases, there was a span of 12 bases. This chain's CDR3 is CASTSAGVNTEAFF. The DNA for the CDR3 is TGTGCCAGCACCTCGGCAGGGGTGAACACTGAAGCTTTCTTT. Full variable domain (outside the CDR3, taken from reference TRBV28 and TRBJ1-1): DVKVTQSSRYLVKRTGEKVFLECVQDMDHENMFWYRQDPGLGLRLIYFSYDVKMKEKGDIPEGYSVSREKKERFSLILESASTNQTSMYLCASTSAGVNTEAFFGQGTRLTVV.

This clonotype occurred many times. This chain uses TRBV6-1 with TRBJ2-1, with TRBD2 as a possible D gene (5 bases). The CDR3 has 13 residues. With 5 bases removed from V and 4 bases from J, the gap between germline ends came to 9 bases. Per germline, CDR1 MNHNS and CDR2 SASEGT. The CDR3 loop reads CASSPTTYNEQFF. CDR3 bases: TGTGCCAGCAGTCCGACTACATACAATGAGCAGTTCTTC.

There are many counts of this clonotype. The CDR3 region is CASSSGQGLGYTF. As DNA, the CDR3 is TGTGCCAGCAGTTCAGGACAGGGTCTTGGCTACACCTTC. This sequence joins TRBV28 and TRBJ1-2; 8 bases match TRBD1. The junction had 5 bases not matched to a gene; V was cut back by 4 bases and J by 7 bases. This CDR3 is built from 13 residues. Germline V CDR1 and CDR2: MDHEN, SYDVKM.

A few counts support this clonotype. The J gene is TRBJ1-5, the V gene TRBV20-1; unclear D gene. V gave up 5 bases and J gave up 7 bases, with 18 bases separating them. The CDR3 extends over 14 amino acids. CDR1 is DFQATT and CDR2 is SNEGSKA in the germline V gene (reference sequence). CDR3 in DNA: TGCAGTGCTGAGGACTCAAAACAGCGGCAGCCCCAGCATTTT. As protein: CSAEDSKQRQPQHF.

There are many counts of this clonotype. The rearrangement links TRBV2 to TRBJ2-1; 10 bases are shared with TRBD2. Trimming removed 5 bases from V and 5 bases from J; junction bases left unmatched: 3. Looked up from germline, CDR1 is SNHLY and CDR2 is FYNNEI. The CDR3 has 14 amino acids. The CDR3 DNA sequence: TGTGCCAGCAGTTCCCTAGCGGGGGACAATGAGCAGTTCTTC. It is translated as CASSSLAGDNEQFF.

This clonotype was counted many times. The rearrangement links TRBV12-3 or TRBV12-4 to TRBJ2-7, with TRBD1 matching 9 bases. The junction had 2 bases not matched to a gene; V was cut back by 6 bases and J by 2 bases. CDR3 length equals 13 residues. The CDR3 DNA is TGTGCCAGCAGCTGGACAGGGGCCTACGAGCAGTACTTC. Translating gives CASSWTGAYEQYF.

This clonotype has only a few counts. This chain connects TRBV27 to TRBJ1-2; D may be TRBD1 (6 bases). Germline V lookup: CDR1 MNHEY, CDR2 SMNVEV (reference sequence). Trimming pared 5 bases from V and 7 bases from J, leaving 14 bases between. The CDR3 is 13 amino acids. The chain's CDR3 is CASSPTDRRGYTF. The CDR3 DNA follows: TGTGCCAGCAGTCCGACGGACAGACGTGGCTACACCTTC.

This clonotype was observed many times. The rearrangement joins TRBV3-1 to TRBJ2-7, with a weak D call TRBD2 (6 bases). Trimming shortened V by 5 bases and J by 0 bases, and 8 bases separated the two germline ends. This CDR3 contains 13 residues. Germline CDR1 reads LGHDT; CDR2 reads YNNKEL (reference sequence). The DNA of the CDR3 is TGTGCCAGCAGCGGCGGGATCTCCTACGAGCAGTACTTC. Protein product: CASSGGISYEQYF.

This clonotype was detected many times. This chain links TRBV27 with TRBJ1-5; perhaps TRBD1 as D (6 bases). V lost 6 bases and J lost 2, with 14 bases in between. This CDR3 is built from 15 residues. CDR1 is MNHEY, CDR2 SMNVEV, per germline (reference sequence). The CDR3: CASRPSRGGNQPQHF. CDR3 coding DNA: TGTGCCAGCAGACCTAGCAGGGGAGGCAATCAGCCCCAGCATTTT.

In this sample, this clonotype turned up many times. The CDR3 region is CSARVRQGGSTEAFF. In DNA, the CDR3 is TGCAGTGCTAGAGTCCGACAGGGAGGGAGCACTGAAGCTTTCTTT. The chain links TRBV20-1 to TRBJ1-1; 7 bases map to TRBD1. Germline lookup yields CDR1 DFQATT and CDR2 SNEGSKA (reference sequence). The length of the CDR3 is 15 residues. The ends lost 1 base at V and 4 bases at J; junction bases unmatched: 9.

The table lists this clonotype with many counts. J is TRBJ1-1 and V is TRBV7-2, with D maybe TRBD1 (5 bases). From germline, CDR1 is SGHTA and CDR2 FQGNSA. Trimming took 5 bases from V and 4 from J, leaving 17 bases between them. The CDR3 is made up of 15 amino acids. The CDR3 nucleotides are TGTGCCAGCAGCGAACGGGGACTTTCAAGCACTGAAGCTTTCTTT. Translation: CASSERGLSSTEAFF.

This clonotype has ten or more counts. The genes are TRBV6-1 and TRBJ1-3; 7 positions agree with TRBD1. Germline V gene lookup returns CDR1 MNHNS and CDR2 SASEGT. This CDR3 contains 18 residues. J was trimmed by 0 bases and V by 4 bases; bases with no gene match: 12. As DNA, the CDR3 is TGTGCCAGCAGTGTTTACCCCTGGACAGGTACCTCTGGAAACACCATATATTTT. Translated, it gives CASSVYPWTGTSGNTIYF.

In its sample, this clonotype was seen many times. V is TRBV12-5 and J is TRBJ2-7, with D perhaps TRBD1 (7 bases). Per germline, CDR1 LGHNT and CDR2 FRNRAP. This CDR3 region has 16 residues. V lost 4 bases and J 1 base, leaving 17 bases between the germline ends. DNA of the CDR3: TGTGCTAGTGGTTCCCCCCGGACAGGACTATCCTACGAGCAGTACTTC. This codes for CASGSPRTGLSYEQYF. The whole variable domain, filled in from reference TRBV12-5 and TRBJ2-7, reads DARVTQTPRHKVTEMGQEVTMRCQPILGHNTVFWYRQTMMQGLELLAYFRNRAPLDDSGMPKDRFSAEMPDATLATLKIQPSEPRDSAVYFCASGSPRTGLSYEQYFGPGTRLTVT.